A single sample is the source of the 7 T cell receptor beta chains below, sequenced in a study of T cell repertoires in cytomegalovirus infection. TCRdb analysed the reads with MiXCR anew, one entry per CDR3 protein. The repertoire holds 100,000 or so distinct CDR3 sequences, with 23% as singletons. Sequenced: CD8+ T cells from PBMCs. The receptors derive from a human donor in good health (CMV status not recorded). Some clones in this sample may be carry-over from other donors' samples.

The rearrangement uses TRBV10-2 and TRBJ1-3; D may be TRBD1 (5 bases). Trimming removed 6 bases at V and 2 bases at J, with 11 bases between. Germline values: CDR1 WSHSY, CDR2 SAAADI. This CDR3 is 14 amino acids long. The chain's CDR3 is CASSQGSTGNTIYF. The CDR3, as DNA: TGCGCCAGCAGCCAGGGCTCCACTGGAAACACCATATATTTT.

This clonotype was seen just once. The chain links TRBV11-2 to TRBJ2-2; the D is unclear. V dropped 7 bases and J dropped 7 bases, with 16 bases sitting between them. CDR3 size: 14 residues. Germline CDR1 SGHAT, CDR2 FQNNGV. The CDR3 DNA sequence: TGTGCCAGCACCCCCCTCGCACCAAACGGGGAGCTGTTTTTT. Its protein product is CASTPLAPNGELFF.

In its sample, this clonotype was seen a few times. CDR3 nucleotides: TGTGCCAGCAGCTTAGAGGCGTTGAGTGGGGAGCAGTACTTC. Residues: CASSLEALSGEQYF. The genes are TRBV7-8 and TRBJ2-7; D gene unclear. The CDR3 runs to 14 residues. V gave up 1 base and J gave up 7 bases, with 14 bases separating them. Germline assignment: CDR1 SGHVS and CDR2 FQNEAQ.

This clonotype has more than one count but fewer than ten. The genes are TRBV12-3 or TRBV12-4 and TRBJ2-2; TRBD2 matches at 15 bases. This CDR3 is 21 amino acids long. V trimming: 0 bases; J trimming: 4 bases; junction bases outside the gene matches: 12. For the CDR3, the DNA is TGTGCCAGCAGTTTAGCGTCGAGGACTAGCGGGAGGGCCTGGGGCACCGGGGAGCTGTTTTTT. Translated, it gives CASSLASRTSGRAWGTGELFF.

The rearrangement uses TRBV11-3 and TRBJ2-7; tentatively, D is TRBD2 (6 bases). This CDR3 has 13 residues. V was trimmed by 2 bases and J by 6 bases, leaving 11 bases between them. Germline assignment: CDR1 SGHNT and CDR2 YENEEA. CDR3 loop: CASSLQGGVEQYF. The CDR3 DNA sequence: TGTGCCAGCAGCTTACAGGGAGGCGTCGAGCAGTACTTC.

J is TRBJ2-3 and V is TRBV19; D gene uncertain. This CDR3 has 15 amino acids. V was trimmed by 5 bases and J by 3 bases, leaving 15 bases between them. Germline V gene lookup returns CDR1 LNHDA and CDR2 SQIVND (reference sequence). The CDR3 nucleotides are TGTGCCAGTAGTTCAAGGGCTGAACCAACAGATACGCAGTATTTT. Protein product: CASSSRAEPTDTQYF.

The gene calls are TRBV7-3 and TRBJ2-3; D gene unclear. Germline V gene lookup returns CDR1 SGHTA and CDR2 FQGTGA. V dropped 5 bases and J dropped 2 bases, with 14 bases sitting between them. The CDR3 has 15 amino acids. This chain's CDR3 is CASSPHGLDTDTQYF. DNA of the CDR3: TGTGCCAGCAGCCCCCACGGGTTAGACACAGATACGCAGTATTTT.